This TCR beta chain was sequenced during a study of T-cell memory formation after mild COVID-19. MiXCR, run by TCRdb on the 5' RACE reads, gives a single entry per CDR3 protein. This table has about 250,000 distinct CDR3 sequences, roughly 18% appearing once. This clonotype was detected a few times. The CDR3 totals 14 residues. Germline V gene lookup returns CDR1 DFQATT and CDR2 SNEGSKA (reference sequence). V shed 1 base and J 0 bases; nucleotides not matched to a gene: 0. Sequenced material: PBMCs or a T cell subset sorted from them (not recorded which). This sequence originates from a man between 18 and 29 years old who had mild COVID-19 (a few samples of this study predate the infection). Cell type and time point are not known. J is TRBJ2-1 and V is TRBV20-1, with 7 positions matching TRBD2. The CDR3 DNA follows: TGCAGTGCTAGAGCGGGGGGCTCCTACAATGAGCAGTTCTTC. Its protein is CSARAGGSYNEQFF.